This T cell receptor beta chain is from a study of vaccination and CD4 T cells after COVID-19. About the research overall: Nasal swab PCR had shown SARS-CoV-2 positivity in the convalescent patients (roughly 10 mild cases, one severe case).

Whole-study results and caveats: There were relatively few convalescent patients studied, and there were no early post-infection timepoints.

Treatment described: roughly ten-day PBMC culture with coronavirus spike peptide pools or control peptides (ViraFEST assay). From the approximately ten-day cultures, CD4+ T cells were isolated by negative selection. The CDR3 runs 14 residues. Between the trimmed V and J ends, which lost 2 bases and 2 bases, there was a span of 9 bases. Germline V gives CDR1 MDHEN, CDR2 SYDVKM. The Oncomine TCR Beta short-read assay sequenced DNA from cultured CD4+ T cells. Investigators obtained genomic DNA by extraction from cultured CD4+ T cells. TCRdb fed the PCR reads into MiXCR, producing one record per CDR3 protein. The sample contains more than 10,000 distinct CDR3 sequences, 50% of which appear only once. This clonotype turned up a few times. Its specificity is not known.

The V and J genes are TRBV28 and TRBJ1-1; D unresolved. The clonotype comes from a human donor who had recovered from COVID-19. Material for sequencing was CD4+ T cells from blood, cultured in vitro. The chain's CDR3 is CASSLTGINTEAFF. CDR3 nucleotides: TGTGCCAGCAGTTTAACCGGGATTAACACTGAAGCTTTCTTT. The full variable domain, rest sourced from reference TRBV28 and TRBJ1-1, is DVKVTQSSRYLVKRTGEKVFLECVQDMDHENMFWYRQDPGLGLRLIYFSYDVKMKEKGDIPEGYSVSREKKERFSLILESASTNQTSMYLCASSLTGINTEAFFGQGTRLTVV.